This T cell receptor beta chain was found in a study of beta chain features in type 1 diabetes. Looking at the study overall: Taken together, all samples contributed some 100 million examined sorted cells. General study findings and limits: Patients' naive, central memory and Treg TCRB repertoires seemed closer to one another than those of healthy donors.

cDNA synthesis used the whole RNA isolate, giving expressed TCRB sequences. The method was immunoSEQ multiplex PCR; TCRdb's version includes in-frame clones alone and lacks a portion of them. The sample includes roughly 380,000 clones, less than 20% of them seen just once. The CDR3 runs 15 residues. Germline assignment: CDR1 SQVTM and CDR2 ANQGSEA. V lost 7 bases and J lost 0; bases outside the gene matches: 10. In the case of this clone: Its antigen is still unknown.

The chain couples TRBV29-1 to TRBJ2-5; 8 bases agree with TRBD2. This sequence was found in a woman younger than 30 in good health. Sequencing was performed on naive CD4+ T cells from blood. As DNA, the CDR3 is TGCAGCGGCACCCCGGGACTAGAAGACCAAGAGACCCAGTACTTC. It yields the protein CSGTPGLEDQETQYF. Supplemented by reference TRBV29-1 and TRBJ2-5, the full variable domain reads SAVISQKPSRDICQRGTSLTIQCQVDSQVTMMFWYRQQPGQSLTLIATANQGSEATYESGFVIDKFPISRPNLTFSTLTVSNMSPEDSSIYLCSGTPGLEDQETQYFGPGTRLLVL.